This TCR beta chain stems from a study of shared clonotypes between healthy human individuals. The data were produced by immunoSEQ multiplex PCR, yet TCRdb's version contains in-frame clones alone and is incomplete. The sample holds about 980,000 clones, over 75% seen once. CDR1 and CDR2 (germline): MNHNS, SASEGT. Trimming removed 3 bases from V and 7 bases from J, with 19 bases in between. The CDR3 runs 16 residues. Regarding the study as a whole: Sequencing depth was expected to influence donor clonotype sharing. Exclusively blood specimens were collected; tissue repertoires likely differ.

Donors were healthy HIV-negative adults without recently reported acute infections or vaccinations. As regards this clone: No antigen is known for it.

The TCR sequence derives from a young man in good health. Sequencing was carried out using memory CD4+ T cells sorted from blood. Noted subset: CD45RA-negative fraction. The gene calls are TRBV6-1 and TRBJ2-1; weak D call: TRBD2 (5 bases). CDR3: CASSEVGSFLVNEQFF. In DNA, the CDR3 is TGTGCCAGCAGTGAGGTGGGGAGTTTTCTGGTGAATGAGCAGTTCTTC.